Listed here is a single T cell receptor (beta chain). The antigen remains undetermined. This sample was included in a study of T-cell memory formation after mild COVID-19. Study-level results: Day 15 to 85 contracting clones showed balanced CD4/CD8; day 15 to 37 expanders favored CD4+. Pre-infection memory contained some responding clones, which suggested that cross-reactive memory had joined. Clones which contracted sat mainly in CM and EM if CD4+, and in EMRA if CD8+.

From 5'RACE with constant-segment primers came TCR alpha and TCR beta cDNA libraries that carried sample barcodes and UMIs. TCRdb reprocessed the 5' RACE reads with MiXCR, giving one entry per CDR3 protein. The sample lists 150,000 to 200,000 distinct CDR3 sequences, 31% occurring once. Sequenced input: PBMCs or a T cell subset sorted from them (not recorded which). This TCR derives from an adult woman who had mild COVID-19 (a few samples of this study predate the infection). Cell type and time point are not known.

The CDR3 reads CAWSARTSGRANEQFF. The CDR3 DNA follows: TGTGCCTGGAGTGCCCGGACTAGCGGGAGAGCCAATGAGCAGTTCTTC. The chain joins TRBV30 to TRBJ2-1; 13 bases agree with TRBD2. The CDR3 loop spans 16 amino acids. The ends lost 1 base at V and 6 bases at J; junction bases unmatched: 6. Germline V gives CDR1 GTSNPN, CDR2 SVGIG (reference sequence). The full variable domain, in which reference TRBV30 and TRBJ2-1 provide the parts outside the CDR3, is SQTIHQWPATLVQPVGSPLSLECTVEGTSNPNLYWYRQAAGRGLQLLFYSVGIGQISSEVPQNLSASRPQDRQFILSSKKLLLSDSGFYLCAWSARTSGRANEQFFGPGTRLTVL.